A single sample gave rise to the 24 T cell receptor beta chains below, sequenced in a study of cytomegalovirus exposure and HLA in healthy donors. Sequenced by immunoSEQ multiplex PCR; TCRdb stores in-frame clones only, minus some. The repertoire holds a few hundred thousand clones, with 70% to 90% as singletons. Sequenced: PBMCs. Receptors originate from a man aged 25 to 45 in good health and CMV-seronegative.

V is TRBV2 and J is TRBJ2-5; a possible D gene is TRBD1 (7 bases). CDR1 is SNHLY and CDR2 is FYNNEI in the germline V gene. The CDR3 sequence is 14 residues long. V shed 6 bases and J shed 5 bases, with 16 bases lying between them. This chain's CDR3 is CASSTRTGGETQYF. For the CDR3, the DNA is TGTGCCAGCAGCACCCGGACAGGAGGGGAGACCCAGTACTTC. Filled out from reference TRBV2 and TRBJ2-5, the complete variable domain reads EPEVTQTPSHQVTQMGQEVILRCVPISNHLYFYWYRQILGQKVEFLVSFYNNEISEKSEIFDDQFSVERPDGSNFTLKIRSTKLEDSAMYFCASSTRTGGETQYFGPGTRLLVL.

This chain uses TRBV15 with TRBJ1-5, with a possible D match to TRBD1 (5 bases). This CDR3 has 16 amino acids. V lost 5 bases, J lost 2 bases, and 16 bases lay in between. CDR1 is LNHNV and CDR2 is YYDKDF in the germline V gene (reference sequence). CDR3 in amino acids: CATSSIWGVGNQPQHF. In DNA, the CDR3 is TGTGCCACCAGCTCCATTTGGGGGGTTGGCAATCAGCCCCAGCATTTT.

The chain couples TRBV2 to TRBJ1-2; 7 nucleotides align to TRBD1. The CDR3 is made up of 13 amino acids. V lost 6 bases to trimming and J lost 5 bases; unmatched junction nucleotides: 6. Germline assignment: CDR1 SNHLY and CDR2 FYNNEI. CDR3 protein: CASSYLTGYGYTF. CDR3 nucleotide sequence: TGTGCCAGCAGCTACTTGACAGGGTATGGCTACACCTTC.

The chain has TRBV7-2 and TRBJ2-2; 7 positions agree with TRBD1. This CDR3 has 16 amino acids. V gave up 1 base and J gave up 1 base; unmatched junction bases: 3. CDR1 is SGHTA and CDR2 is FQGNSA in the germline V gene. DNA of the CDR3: TGTGCCAGCAGCTTAGTCGGGACAGAGAACACCGGGGAGCTGTTTTTT. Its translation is CASSLVGTENTGELFF.

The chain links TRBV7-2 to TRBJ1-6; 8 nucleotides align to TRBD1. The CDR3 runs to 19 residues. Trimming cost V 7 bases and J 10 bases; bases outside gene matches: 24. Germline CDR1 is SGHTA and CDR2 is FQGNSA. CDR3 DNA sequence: TGTGCCAGCATCCATCCGGTTTCGGACAGGGTAACCCCTAAGTCACCCCTCCACTTT. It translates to CASIHPVSDRVTPKSPLHF.

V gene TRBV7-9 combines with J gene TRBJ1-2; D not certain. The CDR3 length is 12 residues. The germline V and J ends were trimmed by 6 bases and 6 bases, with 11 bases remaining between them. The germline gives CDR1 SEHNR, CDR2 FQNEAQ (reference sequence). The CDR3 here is CASSQEAHGYTF. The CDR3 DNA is TGTGCCAGCAGTCAGGAGGCCCATGGCTACACCTTC.

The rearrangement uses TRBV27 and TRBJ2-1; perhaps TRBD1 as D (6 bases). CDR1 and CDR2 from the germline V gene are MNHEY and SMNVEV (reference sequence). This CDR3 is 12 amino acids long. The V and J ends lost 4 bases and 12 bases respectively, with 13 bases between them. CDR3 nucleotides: TGTGCCAGCAGTTCCCAGGGGTCGGTGCAGTTCTTC. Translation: CASSSQGSVQFF.

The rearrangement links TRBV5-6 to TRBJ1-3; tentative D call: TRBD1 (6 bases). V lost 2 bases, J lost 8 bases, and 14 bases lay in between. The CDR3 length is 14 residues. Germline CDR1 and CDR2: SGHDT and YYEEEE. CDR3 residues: CASSFVGTKHTIYF. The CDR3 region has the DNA TGTGCCAGCAGCTTTGTCGGGACAAAGCACACCATATATTTT.

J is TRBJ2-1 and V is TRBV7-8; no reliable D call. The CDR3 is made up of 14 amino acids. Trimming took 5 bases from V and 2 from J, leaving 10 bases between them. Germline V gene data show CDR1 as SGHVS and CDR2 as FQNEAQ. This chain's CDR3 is CASSPAPAYNEQFF. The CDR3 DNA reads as TGTGCCAGCAGCCCCGCCCCAGCCTACAATGAGCAGTTCTTC.

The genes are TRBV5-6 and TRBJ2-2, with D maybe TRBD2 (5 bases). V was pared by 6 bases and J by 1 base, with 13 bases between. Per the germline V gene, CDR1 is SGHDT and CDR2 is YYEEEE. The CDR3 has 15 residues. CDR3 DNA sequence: TGTGCCAGCACCCCGAGAGGGTTGAACACCGGGGAGCTGTTTTTT. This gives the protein CASTPRGLNTGELFF.

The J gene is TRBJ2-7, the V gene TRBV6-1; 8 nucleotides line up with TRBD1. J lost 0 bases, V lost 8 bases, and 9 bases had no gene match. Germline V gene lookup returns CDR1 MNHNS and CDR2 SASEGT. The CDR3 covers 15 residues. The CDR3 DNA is TGTGCCAGCCCTGGGACAGGTCTCTACTCCTACGAGCAGTACTTC. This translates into CASPGTGLYSYEQYF.

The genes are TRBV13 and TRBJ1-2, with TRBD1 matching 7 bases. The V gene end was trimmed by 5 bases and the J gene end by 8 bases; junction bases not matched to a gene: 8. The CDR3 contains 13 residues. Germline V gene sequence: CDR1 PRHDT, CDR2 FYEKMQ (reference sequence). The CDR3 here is CASSPTGAGGYTF. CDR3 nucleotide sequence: TGTGCCAGCAGCCCAACAGGGGCGGGGGGCTACACCTTC.

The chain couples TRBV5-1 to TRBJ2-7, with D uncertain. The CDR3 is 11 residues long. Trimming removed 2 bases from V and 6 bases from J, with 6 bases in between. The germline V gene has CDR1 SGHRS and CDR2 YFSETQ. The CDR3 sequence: CASSFGGEQYF. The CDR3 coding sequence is TGCGCCAGCAGCTTCGGCGGCGAGCAGTACTTC. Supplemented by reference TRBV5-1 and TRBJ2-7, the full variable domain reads KAGVTQTPRYLIKTRGQQVTLSCSPISGHRSVSWYQQTPGQGLQFLFEYFSETQRNKGNFPGRFSGRQFSNSRSEMNVSTLELGDSALYLCASSFGGEQYFGPGTRLTVT.

The CDR3 region has the DNA TGTGCCAGCAGTGAATGGGACAGGGCTAGCAATCAGCCCCAGCATTTT. Its protein product is CASSEWDRASNQPQHF. The chain combines TRBV6-1 with TRBJ1-5; 9 bases fit TRBD1. V gave up 2 bases and J gave up 0 bases; unmatched junction bases: 2. The CDR3 consists of 16 residues. CDR1 and CDR2 (germline): MNHNS, SASEGT.

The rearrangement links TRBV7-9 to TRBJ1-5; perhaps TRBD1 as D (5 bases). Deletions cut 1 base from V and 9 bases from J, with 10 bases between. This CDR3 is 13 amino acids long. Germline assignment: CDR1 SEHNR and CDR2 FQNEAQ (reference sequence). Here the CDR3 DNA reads TGTGCCAGCAGCTTAGAGGAAGGGGCGCCCCAGCATTTT. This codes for CASSLEEGAPQHF.

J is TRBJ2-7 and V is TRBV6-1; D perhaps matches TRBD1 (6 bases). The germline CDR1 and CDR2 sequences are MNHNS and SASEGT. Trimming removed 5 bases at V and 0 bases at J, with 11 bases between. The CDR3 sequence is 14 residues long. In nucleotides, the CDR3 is TGTGCCAGCAGTAGGGACACATACTCCTACGAGCAGTACTTC. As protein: CASSRDTYSYEQYF.

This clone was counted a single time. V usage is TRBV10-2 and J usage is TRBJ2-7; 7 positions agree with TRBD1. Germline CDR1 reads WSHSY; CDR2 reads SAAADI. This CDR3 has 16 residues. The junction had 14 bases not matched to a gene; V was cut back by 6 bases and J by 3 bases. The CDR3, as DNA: TGCGCCAGCAGCCGGGACAGCATAATGGGCGGCTACGAGCAGTACTTC. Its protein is CASSRDSIMGGYEQYF.

CDR3 coding DNA: TGTGCCAGCAGTTACTCAGGAGCGGGGGCTTACAATGAGCAGTTCTTC. It translates to CASSYSGAGAYNEQFF. The chain links TRBV6-5 to TRBJ2-1; 8 bases are a match to TRBD2. The trim removed 0 bases at V and 4 bases at J, leaving 5 bases unmatched. The CDR3 extends over 16 amino acids. Germline CDR1 reads MNHEY; CDR2 reads SVGAGI.

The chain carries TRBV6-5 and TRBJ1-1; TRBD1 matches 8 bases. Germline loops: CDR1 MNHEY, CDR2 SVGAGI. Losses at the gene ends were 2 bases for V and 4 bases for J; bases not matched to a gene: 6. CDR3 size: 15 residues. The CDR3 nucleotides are TGTGCCAGCAGTTACCAGGGGGCAACAGGCACTGAAGCTTTCTTT. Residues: CASSYQGATGTEAFF.

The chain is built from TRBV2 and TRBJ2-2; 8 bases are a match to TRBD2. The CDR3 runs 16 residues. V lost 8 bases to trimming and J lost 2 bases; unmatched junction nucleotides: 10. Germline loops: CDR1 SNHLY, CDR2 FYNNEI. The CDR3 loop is CASLEEAGVNTGELFF. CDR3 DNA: TGTGCCAGCTTGGAGGAAGCGGGGGTTAACACCGGGGAGCTGTTTTTT.

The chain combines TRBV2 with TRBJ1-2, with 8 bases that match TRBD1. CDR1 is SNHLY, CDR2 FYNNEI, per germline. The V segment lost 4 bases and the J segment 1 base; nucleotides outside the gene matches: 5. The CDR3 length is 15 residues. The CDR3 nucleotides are TGTGCCAGCAGTGCAAGGACAGGGAATAACTATGGCTACACCTTC. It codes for CASSARTGNNYGYTF. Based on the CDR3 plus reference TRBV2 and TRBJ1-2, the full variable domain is EPEVTQTPSHQVTQMGQEVILRCVPISNHLYFYWYRQILGQKVEFLVSFYNNEISEKSEIFDDQFSVERPDGSNFTLKIRSTKLEDSAMYFCASSARTGNNYGYTFGSGTRLTVV.

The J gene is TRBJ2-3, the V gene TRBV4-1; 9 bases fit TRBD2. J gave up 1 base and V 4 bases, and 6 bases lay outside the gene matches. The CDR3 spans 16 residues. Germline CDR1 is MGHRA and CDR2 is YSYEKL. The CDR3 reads CASSRWGGGGTDTQYF. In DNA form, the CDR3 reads TGCGCCAGCAGCCGGTGGGGCGGGGGGGGCACAGATACGCAGTATTTT.

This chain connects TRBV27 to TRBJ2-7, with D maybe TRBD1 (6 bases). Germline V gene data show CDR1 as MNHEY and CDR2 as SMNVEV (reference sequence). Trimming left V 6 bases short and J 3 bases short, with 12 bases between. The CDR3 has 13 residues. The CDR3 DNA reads TGTGCCAGCAGACAACAGGGTGTCTACGAGCAGTACTTC. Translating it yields CASRQQGVYEQYF.

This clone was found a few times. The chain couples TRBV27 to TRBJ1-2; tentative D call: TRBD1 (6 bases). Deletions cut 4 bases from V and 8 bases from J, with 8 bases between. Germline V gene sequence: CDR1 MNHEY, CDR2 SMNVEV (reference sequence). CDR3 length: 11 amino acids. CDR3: CASSSGAGYTF. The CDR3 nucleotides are TGTGCCAGCAGTTCAGGGGCCGGCTACACCTTC.